One sample yielded the 3 T cell receptor beta chains listed below, sequenced in a study of T cell responses to AZD1222 COVID-19 vaccine. Assay used: immunoSEQ multiplex PCR; TCRdb lists only in-frame clones, some missing. The sample contains 120,000 to 150,000 clones, approximately 91% of which appear only once. The source was peripheral blood, collected 28 days after the second AZD1222 dose. These receptors were taken from an adult who received the AZD1222 COVID-19 vaccine.

The chain uses TRBV3-1 (or the pseudogene TRBV3-2) and TRBJ2-7; D is unresolved. Germline V gene lookup returns CDR1 LGHDT and CDR2 YNNKEL (reference sequence). The CDR3 runs to 15 residues. V lost 4 bases and J lost 6, with 19 bases in between. The CDR3 DNA sequence: TGTGCCAGCAGCCGCACAAGGACCCCTCCCCGCGAGCAGTACTTC. Translation gives CASSRTRTPPREQYF.

The chain combines TRBV30 with TRBJ1-1; D is possibly TRBD1 (5 bases). The CDR3 runs 13 residues. V lost 4 bases to trimming and J lost 3 bases, with 12 bases between them. The germline CDR1 and CDR2 sequences are GTSNPN and SVGIG (reference sequence). CDR3 in DNA: TGTGCCTGGAATCAGGGTGTTCACACTGAAGCTTTCTTT. Its protein product is CAWNQGVHTEAFF.

This chain links TRBV12-3 or TRBV12-4 with TRBJ1-1; D ambiguous. The CDR3 is 13 amino acids. V was cut by 5 bases and J by 4 bases, with 11 bases left in between. The chain's CDR3 is CASSTLGGTEAFF. The CDR3 DNA is TGTGCCAGCAGTACCCTAGGCGGCACTGAAGCTTTCTTT.